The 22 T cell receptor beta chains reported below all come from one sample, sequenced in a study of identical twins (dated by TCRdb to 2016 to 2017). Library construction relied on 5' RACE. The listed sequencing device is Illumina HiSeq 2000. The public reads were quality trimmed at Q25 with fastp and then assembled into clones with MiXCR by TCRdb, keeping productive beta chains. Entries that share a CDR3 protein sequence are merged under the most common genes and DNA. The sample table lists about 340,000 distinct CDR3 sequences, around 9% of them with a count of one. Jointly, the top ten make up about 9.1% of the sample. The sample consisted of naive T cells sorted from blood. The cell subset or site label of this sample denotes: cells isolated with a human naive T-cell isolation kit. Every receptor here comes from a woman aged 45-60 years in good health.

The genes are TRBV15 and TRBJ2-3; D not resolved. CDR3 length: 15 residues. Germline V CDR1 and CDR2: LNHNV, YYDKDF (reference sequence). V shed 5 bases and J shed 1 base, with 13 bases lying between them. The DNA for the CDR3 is TGTGCCACCAGCGGCTCCCGTGAGCGCACAGATACGCAGTATTTT. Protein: CATSGSRERTDTQYF.

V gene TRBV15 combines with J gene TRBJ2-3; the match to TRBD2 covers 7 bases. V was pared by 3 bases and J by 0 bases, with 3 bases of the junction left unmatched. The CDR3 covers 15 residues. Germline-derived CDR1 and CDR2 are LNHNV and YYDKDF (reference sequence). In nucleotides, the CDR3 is TGTGCCACCAGCAGTAAGCGGGAAAGCACAGATACGCAGTATTTT. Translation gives CATSSKRESTDTQYF.

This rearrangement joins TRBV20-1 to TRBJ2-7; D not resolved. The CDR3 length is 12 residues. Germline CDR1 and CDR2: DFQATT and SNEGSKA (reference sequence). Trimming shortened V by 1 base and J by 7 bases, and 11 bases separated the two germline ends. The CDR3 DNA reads TGCAGTGCTAGAGTCCAGACTGAGGAGCAGTACTTC. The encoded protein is CSARVQTEEQYF.

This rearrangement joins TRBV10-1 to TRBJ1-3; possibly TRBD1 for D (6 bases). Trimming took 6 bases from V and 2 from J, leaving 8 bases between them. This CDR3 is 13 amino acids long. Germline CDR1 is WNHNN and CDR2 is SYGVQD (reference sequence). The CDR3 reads CASRAGAGNTIYF. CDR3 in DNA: TGCGCCAGCAGGGCAGGGGCTGGAAACACCATATATTTT.

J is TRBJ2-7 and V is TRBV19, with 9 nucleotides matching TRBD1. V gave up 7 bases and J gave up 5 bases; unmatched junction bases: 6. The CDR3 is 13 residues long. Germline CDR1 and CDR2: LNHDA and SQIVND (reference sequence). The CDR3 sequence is CASKGTGRDEQYF. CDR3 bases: TGTGCCAGTAAAGGGACAGGGAGGGACGAGCAGTACTTC.

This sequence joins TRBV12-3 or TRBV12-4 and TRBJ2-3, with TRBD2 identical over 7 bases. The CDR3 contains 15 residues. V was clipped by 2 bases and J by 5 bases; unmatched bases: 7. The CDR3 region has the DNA TGTGCCAGCAGTTTACGCGGGAGTCGACTAGATACGCAGTATTTT. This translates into CASSLRGSRLDTQYF.

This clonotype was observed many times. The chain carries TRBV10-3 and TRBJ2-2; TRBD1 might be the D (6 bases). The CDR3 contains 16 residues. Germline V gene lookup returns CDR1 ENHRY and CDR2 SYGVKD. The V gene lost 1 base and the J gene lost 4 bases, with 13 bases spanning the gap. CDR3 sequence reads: CAISELTGTATGELFF. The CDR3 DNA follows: TGTGCCATCAGTGAGTTAACAGGGACGGCCACCGGGGAGCTGTTTTTT.

The CDR3 loop is CSARGRTYTDTQYF. The CDR3 nucleotides are TGCAGTGCTAGGGGGAGGACCTACACAGATACGCAGTATTTT. The rearrangement uses TRBV20-1 and TRBJ2-3, with D perhaps matching TRBD2 (6 bases). Trimming removed 3 bases from V and 2 bases from J, with 12 bases in between. The germline V gene has CDR1 DFQATT and CDR2 SNEGSKA (reference sequence). The CDR3 totals 14 residues.

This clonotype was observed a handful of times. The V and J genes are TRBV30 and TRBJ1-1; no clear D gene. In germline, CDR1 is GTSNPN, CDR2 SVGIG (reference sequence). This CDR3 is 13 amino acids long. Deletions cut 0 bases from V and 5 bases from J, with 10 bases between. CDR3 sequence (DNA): TGTGCCTGGAGTGTATTGTTGGGGACTGAAGCTTTCTTT. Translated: CAWSVLLGTEAFF.

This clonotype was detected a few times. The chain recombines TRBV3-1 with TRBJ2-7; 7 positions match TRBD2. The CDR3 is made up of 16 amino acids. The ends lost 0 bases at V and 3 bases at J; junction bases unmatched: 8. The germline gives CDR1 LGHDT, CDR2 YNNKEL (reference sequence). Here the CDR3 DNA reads TGTGCCAGCAGCCAAGATGGGGCTAGCGGAAACTACGAGCAGTACTTC. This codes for CASSQDGASGNYEQYF.

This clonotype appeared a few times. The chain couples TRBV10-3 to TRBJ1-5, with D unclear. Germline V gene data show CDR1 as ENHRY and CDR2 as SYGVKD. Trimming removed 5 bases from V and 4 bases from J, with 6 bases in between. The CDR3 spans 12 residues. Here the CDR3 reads CAISMENQPQHF. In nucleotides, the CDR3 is TGTGCCATCAGTATGGAAAATCAGCCCCAGCATTTT.

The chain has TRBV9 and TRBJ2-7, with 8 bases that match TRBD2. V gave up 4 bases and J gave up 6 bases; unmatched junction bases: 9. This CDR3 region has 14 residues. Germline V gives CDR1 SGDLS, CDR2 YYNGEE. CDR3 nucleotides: TGTGCCAGCAGCCCCGGGACTAGGCCAGTCGAGCAGTACGTC. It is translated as CASSPGTRPVEQYV.

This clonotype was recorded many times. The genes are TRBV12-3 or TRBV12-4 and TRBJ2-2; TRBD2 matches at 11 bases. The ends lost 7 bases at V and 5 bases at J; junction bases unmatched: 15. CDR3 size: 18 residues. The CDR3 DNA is TGTGCCAGCACCAAAGCGGGCCGACTAGCGGGACGGACCGGGGAGCTGTTTTTT. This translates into CASTKAGRLAGRTGELFF.

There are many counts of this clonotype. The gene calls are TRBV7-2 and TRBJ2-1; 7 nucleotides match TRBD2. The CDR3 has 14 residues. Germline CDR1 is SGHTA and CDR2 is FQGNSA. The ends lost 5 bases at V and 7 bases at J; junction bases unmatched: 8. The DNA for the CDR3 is TGTGCCAGCAGCAACGGACTAGTCCGGAATGAGCAGTTCTTC. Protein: CASSNGLVRNEQFF.

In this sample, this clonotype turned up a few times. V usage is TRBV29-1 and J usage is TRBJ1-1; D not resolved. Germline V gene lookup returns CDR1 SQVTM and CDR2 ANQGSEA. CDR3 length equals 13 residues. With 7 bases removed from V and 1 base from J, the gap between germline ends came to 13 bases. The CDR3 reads CSALWDWNTEAFF. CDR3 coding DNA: TGCAGCGCACTTTGGGATTGGAACACTGAAGCTTTCTTT. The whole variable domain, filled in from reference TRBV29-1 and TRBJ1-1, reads SAVISQKPSRDICQRGTSLTIQCQVDSQVTMMFWYRQQPGQSLTLIATANQGSEATYESGFVIDKFPISRPNLTFSTLTVSNMSPEDSSIYLCSALWDWNTEAFFGQGTRLTVV.

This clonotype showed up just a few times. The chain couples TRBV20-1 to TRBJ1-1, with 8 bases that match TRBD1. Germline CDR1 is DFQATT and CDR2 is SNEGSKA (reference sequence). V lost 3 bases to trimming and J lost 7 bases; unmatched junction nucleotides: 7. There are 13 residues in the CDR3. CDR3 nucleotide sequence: TGCAGTGCTAGGGCGGACAGGGTGGATGAAGCTTTCTTT. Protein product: CSARADRVDEAFF.

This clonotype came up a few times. CDR3 region: CASSDTAGGHNEQFF. The DNA of the CDR3 is TGTGCCAGCAGTGATACAGCGGGAGGCCACAATGAGCAGTTCTTC. This rearrangement joins TRBV6-4 to TRBJ2-1, with 9 positions matching TRBD2. CDR1 and CDR2 (germline): MRHNA, SNTAGT. This CDR3 contains 15 residues. Unmatched junction bases numbered 5, after V lost 3 bases and J lost 5 bases.

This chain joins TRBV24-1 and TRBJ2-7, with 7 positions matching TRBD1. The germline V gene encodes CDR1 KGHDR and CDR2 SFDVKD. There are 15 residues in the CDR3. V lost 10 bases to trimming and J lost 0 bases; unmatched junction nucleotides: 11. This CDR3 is CATQDTGTDSYEQYF. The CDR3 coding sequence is TGTGCCACTCAAGATACCGGGACAGACTCCTACGAGCAGTACTTC.

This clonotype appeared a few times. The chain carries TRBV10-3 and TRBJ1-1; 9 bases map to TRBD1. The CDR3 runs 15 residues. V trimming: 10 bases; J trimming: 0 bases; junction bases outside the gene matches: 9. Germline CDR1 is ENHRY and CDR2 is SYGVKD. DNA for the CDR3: TGTGCCACCAGAACCGGGACAGGGTTGAACACTGAAGCTTTCTTT. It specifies CATRTGTGLNTEAFF.

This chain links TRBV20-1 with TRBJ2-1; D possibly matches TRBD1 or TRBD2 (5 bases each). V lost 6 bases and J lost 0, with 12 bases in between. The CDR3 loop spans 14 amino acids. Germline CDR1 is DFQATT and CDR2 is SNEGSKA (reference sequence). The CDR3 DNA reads TGCAGTGCATATGGGACCATCTCCTACAATGAGCAGTTCTTC. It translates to CSAYGTISYNEQFF.

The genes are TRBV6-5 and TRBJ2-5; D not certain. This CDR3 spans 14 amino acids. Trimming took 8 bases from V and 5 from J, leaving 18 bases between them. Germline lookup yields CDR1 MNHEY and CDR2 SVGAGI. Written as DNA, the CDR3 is TGTGCCAGCGGCTCCTTAGCCACGACGGAGACCCAGTACTTC. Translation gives CASGSLATTETQYF.

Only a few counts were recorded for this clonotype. CDR3 sequence: CASSLDGGGLYEQFF. The CDR3 nucleotides are TGTGCCAGCAGCCTCGATGGGGGGGGGTTATATGAGCAGTTCTTC. The J gene is TRBJ2-1, the V gene TRBV7-2; TRBD2 agrees at 7 bases. V dropped 5 bases and J dropped 8; count of bases not matched to a gene: 12. This CDR3 region has 15 residues. Per the germline V gene, CDR1 is SGHTA and CDR2 is FQGNSA. Supplemented by reference TRBV7-2 and TRBJ2-1, the full variable domain reads GAGVSQSPSNKVTEKGKDVELRCDPISGHTALYWYRQSLGQGLEFLIYFQGNSAPDKSGLPSDRFSAERTGGSVSTLTIQRTQQEDSAVYLCASSLDGGGLYEQFFGPGTRLTVL.